Presented here are 27 T cell receptor beta chains from one specimen sequenced in a study of CD8 T cells in ankylosing spondylitis. MiXCR, applied by TCRdb to the 5' RACE reads, yields one record per CDR3 protein. The sample lists 300,000 to 400,000 distinct CDR3 sequences, approximately 22% occurring once. The material sequenced was blood, either unsorted or a sorted T cell fraction (not recorded which). The receptor set was obtained from a male donor with ankylosing spondylitis or in good health (not recorded which).

This clonotype was seen only a few times. This chain connects TRBV11-2 to TRBJ2-7, with 8 bases matching TRBD1. Germline V gives CDR1 SGHAT, CDR2 FQNNGV. The V and J ends lost 5 bases and 3 bases, in that order; junction bases with no gene match: 6. CDR3 size: 14 residues. The CDR3 spells CASSTYRGFYEQYF. CDR3 nucleotides: TGTGCCAGCAGCACCTACAGGGGGTTCTACGAGCAGTACTTC.

V gene TRBV27 combines with J gene TRBJ1-1; D is undetermined. This CDR3 has 12 amino acids. V lost 3 bases to trimming and J lost 12 bases, with 14 bases between them. Germline V gene data show CDR1 as MNHEY and CDR2 as SMNVEV (reference sequence). CDR3 amino acids: CASSLGGSGTFF. CDR3 coding DNA: TGTGCCAGCAGTTTGGGAGGGAGTGGGACTTTCTTT.

The chain is built from TRBV10-3 and TRBJ2-7; 9 nucleotides line up with TRBD1. CDR1 ENHRY and CDR2 SYGVKD come from the germline V gene. The trim removed 4 bases at V and 5 bases at J, leaving 6 bases unmatched. CDR3 length equals 14 residues. CDR3 sequence reads: CAISGQGDLDEQYF. CDR3 DNA sequence: TGTGCCATCAGTGGACAGGGGGATTTGGACGAGCAGTACTTC.

This rearrangement joins TRBV4-1 to TRBJ2-5; D gene unclear. This CDR3 has 15 residues. Germline V CDR1 and CDR2: MGHRA, YSYEKL. Deletions cut 3 bases from V and 4 bases from J, with 15 bases between. This CDR3 is CASSHLVLGRETQYF. DNA for the CDR3: TGCGCCAGCAGCCATTTGGTCTTAGGCCGAGAGACCCAGTACTTC.

This clonotype was detected ten times or more. The gene calls are TRBV27 and TRBJ2-7; perhaps TRBD1 as D (5 bases). The length of the CDR3 is 14 residues. CDR1 is MNHEY and CDR2 is SMNVEV in the germline V gene (reference sequence). V lost 7 bases to trimming and J lost 2 bases, with 15 bases between them. The CDR3 nucleotides are TGTGCCAGCAACCTTCATGGGGCCGCCTACGAGCAGTACTTC. This translates into CASNLHGAAYEQYF.

In its sample, this clonotype was seen a few times. CDR3 nucleotide sequence: TGTGCCATCAGTGAGCCCACTAGGGGGTTCGACGAGCAGTACTTC. Its protein product is CAISEPTRGFDEQYF. The chain combines TRBV10-3 with TRBJ2-7; perhaps TRBD1 as D (6 bases). CDR3 length equals 15 residues. The germline V gene has CDR1 ENHRY and CDR2 SYGVKD. Trimming took off 2 bases at V and 5 bases at J, with 16 bases between the two ends.

Comment on this clonotype: Sequence at one end of the junction differs from germline and may be a read error. V usage is TRBV7-2 and J usage is TRBJ1-1; unclear D gene. This CDR3 is built from 15 residues. The germline V gene has CDR1 SGHTA and CDR2 FQGNSA. The CDR3 is CASSLEGIRYTEVFF. DNA for the CDR3: TGTGCCAGCAGCTTAGAGGGCATCCGATACACTGAAGTTTTCTTT.

The CDR3 nucleotides are TGTGCCAGCAGTCCGTTACTTGGGGCCACCTACGAGCAGTACTTC. Its translation is CASSPLLGATYEQYF. J is TRBJ2-7 and V is TRBV27; TRBD1 is a possible D gene (5 bases). Germline values: CDR1 MNHEY, CDR2 SMNVEV (reference sequence). The CDR3 covers 15 residues. The V end was cut by 5 bases, the J end by 2 bases, with 16 bases between.

This clonotype appeared a few times. The rearrangement joins TRBV2 to TRBJ2-7; D uncertain. The CDR3 is 12 residues long. The germline CDR1 and CDR2 sequences are SNHLY and FYNNEI. Trimming stripped 4 bases from V and 0 bases from J, with 4 bases between. The CDR3 coding sequence is TGTGCCAGCAGTGGAATCTCCTACGAGCAGTACTTC. This gives the protein CASSGISYEQYF.

V and J are TRBV9 and TRBJ2-5, with 10 nucleotides matching TRBD2. With V trimmed by 5 bases and J by 0 bases, 10 bases remained unmatched. This CDR3 has 17 amino acids. CDR1 and CDR2 (germline): SGDLS, YYNGEE. In DNA form, the CDR3 reads TGTGCCAGCAGAACGCTATCAGCGGGGGGGTACCAAGAGACCCAGTACTTC. As protein: CASRTLSAGGYQETQYF.

This clonotype was counted between two and nine times. Mismatch with germline at one junction end may stem from a read error. The chain has TRBV5-1 and TRBJ2-3; 8 nucleotides agree with TRBD2. Germline lookup yields CDR1 SGHRS and CDR2 YFSETQ. The CDR3 is 13 amino acids. The CDR3 nucleotides are TGCGCCAGCAGGAGCGGGGGCACTGATACGCAGTATTTT. Residues: CASRSGGTDTQYF.

The chain combines TRBV27 with TRBJ2-1; 11 positions match TRBD2. The CDR3 has 14 amino acids. The germline CDR1 and CDR2 sequences are MNHEY and SMNVEV (reference sequence). V shed 7 bases, J shed 9 bases, and the junction held 8 bases outside the gene matches. The CDR3 nucleotides are TGTGCCAGCAAGCCGCGTAGCGGGGGGGGTGAGCAGTTCTTC. Translated: CASKPRSGGGEQFF.

The V and J genes are TRBV3-1 and TRBJ1-1; D may be TRBD1 (5 bases). CDR3 size: 16 residues. Looked up from germline, CDR1 is LGHDT and CDR2 is YNNKEL (reference sequence). The ends were cut back, 5 bases at V and 1 base at J, with 17 bases in the middle. DNA for the CDR3: TGTGCCAGCAGCATCGTGGAGGGGCTCCCGAACACTGAAGCTTTCTTT. It specifies CASSIVEGLPNTEAFF.

The sample holds a few counts of this clonotype. This chain joins TRBV21-1 and TRBJ1-6; the table's D gene call, TRBD1, was not cross checked with the DNA. TRBV21-1 is described as a pseudogene. The CDR3 is 12 residues long. The CDR3: CASWAHRGPLHF. The CDR3 bases are TGTGCCAGCTGGGCCCACAGGGGACCCCTCCACTTT.

J is TRBJ2-4 and V is TRBV12-3 or TRBV12-4; TRBD2 agrees at 7 bases. This CDR3 contains 15 residues. J gave up 1 base and V 4 bases, and 4 bases lay outside the gene matches. CDR3 loop: CASSSGRQAKNIQYF. As DNA, the CDR3 is TGTGCCAGCAGTTCCGGGAGGCAGGCCAAAAACATTCAGTACTTC.

The chain has TRBV29-1 and TRBJ2-3; possible D gene TRBD2, 5 bases. The CDR3 is 16 amino acids. Trimming left V 3 bases short and J 2 bases short, with 18 bases between. Germline lookup yields CDR1 SQVTM and CDR2 ANQGSEA. The CDR3 spells CSVEDMILDFTDTQYF. The CDR3 DNA reads as TGCAGCGTTGAGGATATGATTTTGGACTTCACAGATACGCAGTATTTT.

This chain joins TRBV15 and TRBJ2-7; 7 nucleotides line up with TRBD1. The CDR3 loop spans 16 amino acids. CDR1 is LNHNV, CDR2 YYDKDF, per germline (reference sequence). The V gene end was trimmed by 1 base and the J gene end by 3 bases; junction bases not matched to a gene: 9. In DNA, the CDR3 is TGTGCCACCAGCAGAGGTAGACAGGGCACGAACTACGAGCAGTACTTC. Translation: CATSRGRQGTNYEQYF.

V and J are TRBV15 and TRBJ2-3; 9 positions agree with TRBD2. The CDR3 runs to 13 residues. The junction had 5 bases not matched to a gene; V was cut back by 9 bases and J by 4 bases. Germline V CDR1 and CDR2: LNHNV, YYDKDF (reference sequence). The DNA for the CDR3 is TGTGCCACGTCGGTAGCGGGAGCAGATACGCAGTATTTT. Translation gives CATSVAGADTQYF.

A note on this clonotype: This clone may be a read error of a much larger clone one base away. V gene TRBV12-3 or TRBV12-4 combines with J gene TRBJ2-1; D remains unclear. This CDR3 spans 15 amino acids. In DNA, the CDR3 is TGTGCCAGCAGTTCGGTCGATGTTAGCCCTAATGAGCAGCTCTTC. This encodes CASSSVDVSPNEQLF.

At least ten counts were recorded for this clonotype. CDR3 loop: CASSLGSGETQYF. Here the CDR3 DNA reads TGTGCCAGCAGTTTGGGTAGCGGAGAGACCCAGTACTTC. The V call is TRBV12-3 or TRBV12-4, the J call TRBJ2-5; maybe TRBD2 (6 bases). The length of the CDR3 is 13 residues. The V and J ends lost 3 bases and 4 bases respectively, with 9 bases between them.

This clonotype was detected a few times. This chain links TRBV11-1 with TRBJ2-7; D gene unclear. Germline values: CDR1 SGHAT, CDR2 FQDESV (reference sequence). V lost 6 bases and J lost 3, with 15 bases in between. This CDR3 comprises 14 residues. CDR3: CASSPPLPFYEQYF. The CDR3 DNA follows: TGTGCCAGCAGTCCTCCTTTGCCCTTCTACGAGCAGTACTTC.

This clonotype was seen more than once but under ten times. The genes are TRBV7-9 and TRBJ2-3; D could derive from TRBD1 or TRBD2 (5 bases each). Trimming left V 5 bases short and J 6 bases short, with 9 bases between. CDR1 is SEHNR, CDR2 FQNEAQ, per germline (reference sequence). The CDR3 consists of 12 residues. The CDR3 DNA reads as TGTGCCAGCAGCGGCTGGGGGGATACGCAGTATTTT. Translating gives CASSGWGDTQYF.

This chain links TRBV4-1 with TRBJ2-7, with D unresolved. Germline values: CDR1 MGHRA, CDR2 YSYEKL. Trimming left V 0 bases short and J 4 bases short, with 10 bases between. This CDR3 comprises 14 residues. CDR3 coding DNA: TGCGCCAGCAGCCAAGAGGGGATAGGGTACGAGCAGTACTTC. Translated: CASSQEGIGYEQYF.

The chain combines TRBV20-1 with TRBJ2-3, with TRBD1 as a possible D gene (5 bases). V was shortened by 1 base and J by 1 base, with 15 bases between the two germline ends. The CDR3 has 16 amino acids. Per the germline V gene, CDR1 is DFQATT and CDR2 is SNEGSKA (reference sequence). Written as DNA, the CDR3 is TGCAGTGCTAGAGGACCACAGGTTTCTCGCACAGATACGCAGTATTTT. Protein product: CSARGPQVSRTDTQYF.

Only a few counts were recorded for this clonotype. The chain uses TRBV7-9 and TRBJ2-7, with D possibly called TRBD1 or TRBD2 (5 bases each). The CDR3 covers 12 residues. Germline CDR1 reads SEHNR; CDR2 reads FQNEAQ (reference sequence). V shed 5 bases and J shed 6 bases, with 11 bases lying between them. Written as DNA, the CDR3 is TGTGCCAGCAGCCCGGGACCCCTCGAGCAGTACTTC. It is translated as CASSPGPLEQYF. The full variable domain, completed using reference TRBV7-9 and TRBJ2-7, is DTGVSQNPRHKITKRGQNVTFRCDPISEHNRLYWYRQTLGQGPEFLTYFQNEAQLEKSRLLSDRFSAERPKGSFSTLEIQRTEQGDSAMYLCASSPGPLEQYFGPGTRLTVT.

In this sample, this clonotype turned up a few times. The chain recombines TRBV11-2 with TRBJ2-1, with 7 nucleotides matching TRBD1. Germline V gene lookup returns CDR1 SGHAT and CDR2 FQNNGV. The junction had 7 bases not matched to a gene; V was cut back by 1 base and J by 1 base. CDR3 length: 17 residues. CDR3 DNA: TGTGCCAGCAGCTTAGGACAGGGCGTAGAGTCCTACAATGAGCAGTTCTTC. This translates into CASSLGQGVESYNEQFF.

This clonotype was observed a few times. The chain links TRBV20-1 to TRBJ2-5; TRBD2 aligns across 16 bases. The ends lost 4 bases at V and 5 bases at J; junction bases unmatched: 7. The CDR3 loop spans 16 amino acids. CDR1 is DFQATT and CDR2 is SNEGSKA in the germline V gene (reference sequence). The CDR3 sequence is CSAKGLAGGPVETQYF. The CDR3 region has the DNA TGCAGTGCTAAGGGACTAGCGGGGGGGCCAGTGGAGACCCAGTACTTC.